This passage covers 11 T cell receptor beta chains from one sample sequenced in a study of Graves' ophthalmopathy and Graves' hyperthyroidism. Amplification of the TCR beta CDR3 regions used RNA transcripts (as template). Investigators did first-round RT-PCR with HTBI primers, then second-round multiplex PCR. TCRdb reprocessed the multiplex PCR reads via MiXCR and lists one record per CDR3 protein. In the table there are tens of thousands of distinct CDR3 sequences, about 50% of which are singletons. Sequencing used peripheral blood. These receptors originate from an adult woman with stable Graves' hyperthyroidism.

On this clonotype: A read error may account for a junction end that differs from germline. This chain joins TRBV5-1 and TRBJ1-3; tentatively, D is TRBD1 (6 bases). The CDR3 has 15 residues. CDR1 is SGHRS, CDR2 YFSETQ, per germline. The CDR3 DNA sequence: TGCGCCAGCAGCCCCGTCACAGGGTCTGGAAACACCATGTATTTT. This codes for CASSPVTGSGNTMYF.

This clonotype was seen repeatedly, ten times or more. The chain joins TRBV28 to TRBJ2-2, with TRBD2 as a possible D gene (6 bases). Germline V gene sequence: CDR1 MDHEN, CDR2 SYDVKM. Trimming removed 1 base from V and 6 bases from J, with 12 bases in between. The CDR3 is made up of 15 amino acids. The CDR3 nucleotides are TGTGCCAGCAGTTTATCGGCACTAGCTGCCGGGGAGCTGTTTTTT. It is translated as CASSLSALAAGELFF. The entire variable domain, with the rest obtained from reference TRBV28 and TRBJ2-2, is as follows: DVKVTQSSRYLVKRTGEKVFLECVQDMDHENMFWYRQDPGLGLRLIYFSYDVKMKEKGDIPEGYSVSREKKERFSLILESASTNQTSMYLCASSLSALAAGELFFGEGSRLTVL.

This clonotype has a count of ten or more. The CDR3 region is CAWSGNYGYTF. In DNA, the CDR3 is TGTGCCTGGAGCGGGAACTATGGCTACACCTTC. The chain uses TRBV30 and TRBJ1-2, with D unresolved. V lost 3 bases to trimming and J lost 2 bases, with 4 bases between them. Germline V gives CDR1 GTSNPN, CDR2 SVGIG (reference sequence). CDR3 length: 11 residues.

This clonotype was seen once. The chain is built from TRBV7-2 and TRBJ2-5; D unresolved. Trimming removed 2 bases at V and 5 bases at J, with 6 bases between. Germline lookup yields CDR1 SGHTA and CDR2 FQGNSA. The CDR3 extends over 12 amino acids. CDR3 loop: CASSLLLETQYF. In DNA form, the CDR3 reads TGTGCCAGCAGCTTATTATTGGAGACCCAGTACTTC.

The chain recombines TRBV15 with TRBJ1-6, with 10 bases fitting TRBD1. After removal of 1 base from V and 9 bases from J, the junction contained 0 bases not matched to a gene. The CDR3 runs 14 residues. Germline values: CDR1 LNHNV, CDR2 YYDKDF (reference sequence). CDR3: CATSRGTGGSPLHF. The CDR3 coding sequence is TGTGCCACCAGCAGAGGGACAGGGGGTTCACCCCTCCACTTT. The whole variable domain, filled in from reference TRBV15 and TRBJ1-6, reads DAMVIQNPRYQVTQFGKPVTLSCSQTLNHNVMYWYQQKSSQAPKLLFHYYDKDFNNEADTPDNFQSRRPNTSFCFLDIRSPGLGDTAMYLCATSRGTGGSPLHFGNGTRLTVT.

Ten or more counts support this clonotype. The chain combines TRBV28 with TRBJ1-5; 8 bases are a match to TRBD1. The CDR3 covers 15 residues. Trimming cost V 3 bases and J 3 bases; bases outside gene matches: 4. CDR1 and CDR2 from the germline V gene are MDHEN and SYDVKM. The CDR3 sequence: CASSLATGDNQPQHF. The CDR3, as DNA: TGTGCCAGCAGTTTGGCGACAGGGGACAATCAGCCCCAGCATTTT. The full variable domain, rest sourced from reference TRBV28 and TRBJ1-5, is DVKVTQSSRYLVKRTGEKVFLECVQDMDHENMFWYRQDPGLGLRLIYFSYDVKMKEKGDIPEGYSVSREKKERFSLILESASTNQTSMYLCASSLATGDNQPQHFGDGTRLSIL.

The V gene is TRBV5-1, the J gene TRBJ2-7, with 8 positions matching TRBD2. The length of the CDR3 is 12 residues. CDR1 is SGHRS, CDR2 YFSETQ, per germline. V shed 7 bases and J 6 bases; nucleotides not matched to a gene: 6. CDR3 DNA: TGCGCCAGCCAACAAGCGGGAGTCGAGCAGTACTTC. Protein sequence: CASQQAGVEQYF.

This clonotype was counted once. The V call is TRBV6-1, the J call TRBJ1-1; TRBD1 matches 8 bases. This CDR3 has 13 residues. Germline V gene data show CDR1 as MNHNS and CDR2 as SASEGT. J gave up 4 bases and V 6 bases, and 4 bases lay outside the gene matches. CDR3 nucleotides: TGTGCCAGCAGACAGGGGGGAGCCACTGAAGCTTTCTTT. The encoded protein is CASRQGGATEAFF.

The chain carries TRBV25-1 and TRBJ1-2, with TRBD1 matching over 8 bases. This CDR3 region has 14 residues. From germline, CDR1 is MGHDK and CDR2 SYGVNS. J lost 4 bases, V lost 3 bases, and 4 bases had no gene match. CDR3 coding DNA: TGTGCCAGCAGTGACCGACAGGGGAGCTATGGCTACACCTTC. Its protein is CASSDRQGSYGYTF.

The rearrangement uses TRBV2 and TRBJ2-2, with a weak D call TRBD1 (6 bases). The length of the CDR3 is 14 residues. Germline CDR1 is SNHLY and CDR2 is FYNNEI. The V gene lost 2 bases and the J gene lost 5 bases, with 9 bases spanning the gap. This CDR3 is CASSEQGWTGELFF. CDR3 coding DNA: TGTGCCAGCAGTGAACAGGGGTGGACCGGGGAGCTGTTTTTT.

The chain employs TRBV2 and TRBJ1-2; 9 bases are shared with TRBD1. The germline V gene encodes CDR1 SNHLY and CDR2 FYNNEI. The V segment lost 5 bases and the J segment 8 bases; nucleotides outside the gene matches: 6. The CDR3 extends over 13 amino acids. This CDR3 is CASSLQGAGGYTF. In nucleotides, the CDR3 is TGTGCCAGCAGTCTACAGGGGGCCGGCGGCTACACCTTC. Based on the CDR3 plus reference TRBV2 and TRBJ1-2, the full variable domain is EPEVTQTPSHQVTQMGQEVILRCVPISNHLYFYWYRQILGQKVEFLVSFYNNEISEKSEIFDDQFSVERPDGSNFTLKIRSTKLEDSAMYFCASSLQGAGGYTFGSGTRLTVV.